Reported below is one T cell receptor (beta chain). Antigen specificity is unknown. These data are taken from a study of cytomegalovirus exposure and HLA in healthy donors. Study-wide findings and caveats: Donors were assumed by presence/absence analyses to have roughly uniform sequencing depth.

Germline assignment: CDR1 SEHNR and CDR2 FQNEAQ (reference sequence). The CDR3 has 15 residues. V shed 1 base and J shed 2 bases, with 11 bases lying between them. PCR involved 60 Vbeta and 13 Jbeta primers. Here immunoSEQ multiplex PCR was the method, and the copy in TCRdb shows in-frame clones only, minus some. The repertoire holds some 170,000 clones, with about 77% as singletons. The genes are TRBV7-9 and TRBJ1-1, with a weak D call TRBD1 (5 bases). This receptor was taken from a man aged 18 to 35 in good health and CMV-seropositive. Sequencing used PBMCs. CDR3 nucleotides: TGTGCCAGCAGCTTAGTTGGGCAGGGCAACACTGAAGCTTTCTTT. Translated, it gives CASSLVGQGNTEAFF.